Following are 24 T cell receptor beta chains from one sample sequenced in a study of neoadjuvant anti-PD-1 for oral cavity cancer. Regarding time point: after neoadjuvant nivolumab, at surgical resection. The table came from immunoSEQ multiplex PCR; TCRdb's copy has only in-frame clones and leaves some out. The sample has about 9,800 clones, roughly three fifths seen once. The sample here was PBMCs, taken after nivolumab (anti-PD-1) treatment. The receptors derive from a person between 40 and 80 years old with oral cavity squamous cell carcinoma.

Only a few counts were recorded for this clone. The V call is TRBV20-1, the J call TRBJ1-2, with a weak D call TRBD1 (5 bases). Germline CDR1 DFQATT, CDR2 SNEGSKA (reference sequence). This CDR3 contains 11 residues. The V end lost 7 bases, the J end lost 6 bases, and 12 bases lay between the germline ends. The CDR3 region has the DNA TGCAGTGGGGACCCGCGCAATGGCTACACCTTC. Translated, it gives CSGDPRNGYTF.

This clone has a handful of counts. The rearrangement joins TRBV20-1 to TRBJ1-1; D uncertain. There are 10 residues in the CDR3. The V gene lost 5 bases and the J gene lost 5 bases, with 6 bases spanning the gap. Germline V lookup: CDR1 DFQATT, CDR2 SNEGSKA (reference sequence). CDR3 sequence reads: CSAGRTEAFF. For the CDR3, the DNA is TGCAGTGCTGGACGTACTGAAGCTTTCTTT.

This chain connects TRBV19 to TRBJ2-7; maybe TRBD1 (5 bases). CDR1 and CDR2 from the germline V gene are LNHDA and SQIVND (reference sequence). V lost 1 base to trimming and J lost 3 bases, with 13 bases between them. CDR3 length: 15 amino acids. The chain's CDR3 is CASSIARRAIYEQYF. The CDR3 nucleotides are TGTGCCAGTAGTATAGCTCGCAGGGCCATCTACGAGCAGTACTTC.

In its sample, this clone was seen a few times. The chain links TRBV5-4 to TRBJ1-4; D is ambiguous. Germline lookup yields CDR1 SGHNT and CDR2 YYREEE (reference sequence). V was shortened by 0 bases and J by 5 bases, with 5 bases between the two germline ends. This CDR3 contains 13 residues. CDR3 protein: CASSLGGNEKLFF. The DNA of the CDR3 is TGTGCCAGCAGCTTGGGGGGAAATGAAAAACTGTTTTTT.

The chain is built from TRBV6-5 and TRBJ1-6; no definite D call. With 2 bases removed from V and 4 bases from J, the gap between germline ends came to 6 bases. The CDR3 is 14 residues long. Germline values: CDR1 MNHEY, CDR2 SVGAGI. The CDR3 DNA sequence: TGTGCCAGCAGTTACGACCATTATAATTCACCCCTCCACTTT. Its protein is CASSYDHYNSPLHF.

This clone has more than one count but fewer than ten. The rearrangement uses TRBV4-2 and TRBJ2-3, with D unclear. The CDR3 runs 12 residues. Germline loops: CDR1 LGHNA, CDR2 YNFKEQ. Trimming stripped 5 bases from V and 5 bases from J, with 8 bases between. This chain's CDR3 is CASSSPKDTQYF. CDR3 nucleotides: TGTGCCAGCAGCTCCCCCAAAGATACGCAGTATTTT.

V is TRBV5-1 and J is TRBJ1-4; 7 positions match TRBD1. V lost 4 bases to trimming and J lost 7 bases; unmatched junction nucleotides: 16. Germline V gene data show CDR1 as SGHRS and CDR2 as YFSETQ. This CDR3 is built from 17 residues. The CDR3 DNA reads TGCGCCAGCAGCCTAACAACAGACAGGGACGCGGGTGAAAAACTGTTTTTT. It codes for CASSLTTDRDAGEKLFF.

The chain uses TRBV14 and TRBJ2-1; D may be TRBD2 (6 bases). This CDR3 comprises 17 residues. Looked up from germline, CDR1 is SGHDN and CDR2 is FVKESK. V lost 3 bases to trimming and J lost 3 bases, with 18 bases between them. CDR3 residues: CASSHPAAGRLYNEQFF. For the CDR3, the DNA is TGTGCCAGCAGCCATCCCGCGGCAGGGAGGCTCTACAATGAGCAGTTCTTC.

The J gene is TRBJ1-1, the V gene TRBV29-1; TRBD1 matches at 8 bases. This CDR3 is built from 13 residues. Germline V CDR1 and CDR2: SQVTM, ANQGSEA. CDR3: CSAGWTGSTEAFF. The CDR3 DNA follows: TGCAGTGCGGGGTGGACAGGGTCCACTGAAGCTTTCTTT.

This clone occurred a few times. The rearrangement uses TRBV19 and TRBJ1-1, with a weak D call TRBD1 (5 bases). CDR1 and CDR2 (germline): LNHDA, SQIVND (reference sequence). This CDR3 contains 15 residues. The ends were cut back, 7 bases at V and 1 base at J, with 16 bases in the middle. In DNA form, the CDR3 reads TGTGCCAGTACCCCCAGGGAGGGATCGAACACTGAAGCTTTCTTT. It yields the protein CASTPREGSNTEAFF.

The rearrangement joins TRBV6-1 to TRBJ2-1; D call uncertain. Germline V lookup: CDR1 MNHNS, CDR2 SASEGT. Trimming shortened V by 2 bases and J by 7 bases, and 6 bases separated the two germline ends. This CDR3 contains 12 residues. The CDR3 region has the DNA TGTGCCAGCAGTGAAAGAGGAAATGAGCAGTTCTTC. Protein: CASSERGNEQFF.

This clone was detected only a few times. The CDR3 sequence is CASSVTGGMNTEAFF. Written as DNA, the CDR3 is TGTGCCAGCAGCGTGACAGGGGGGATGAACACTGAAGCTTTCTTT. The genes are TRBV9 and TRBJ1-1, with 9 bases matching TRBD1. Germline assignment: CDR1 SGDLS and CDR2 YYNGEE. Trimming removed 2 bases from V and 0 bases from J; junction bases left unmatched: 2. The CDR3 spans 15 residues.

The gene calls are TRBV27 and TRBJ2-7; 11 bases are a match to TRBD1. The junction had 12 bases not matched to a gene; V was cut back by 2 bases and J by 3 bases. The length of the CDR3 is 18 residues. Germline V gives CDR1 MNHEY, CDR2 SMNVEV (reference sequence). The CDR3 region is CASSLKVRTGGAGYEQYF. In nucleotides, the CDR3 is TGTGCCAGCAGTTTAAAGGTTAGGACAGGGGGCGCCGGCTACGAGCAGTACTTC.

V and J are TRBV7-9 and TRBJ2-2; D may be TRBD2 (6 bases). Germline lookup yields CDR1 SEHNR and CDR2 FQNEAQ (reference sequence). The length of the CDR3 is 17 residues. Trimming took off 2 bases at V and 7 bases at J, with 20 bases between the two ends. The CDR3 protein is CASSLIGGPGSGGELFF. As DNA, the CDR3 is TGTGCCAGCAGCTTAATCGGGGGACCGGGAAGTGGCGGGGAGCTGTTTTTT.

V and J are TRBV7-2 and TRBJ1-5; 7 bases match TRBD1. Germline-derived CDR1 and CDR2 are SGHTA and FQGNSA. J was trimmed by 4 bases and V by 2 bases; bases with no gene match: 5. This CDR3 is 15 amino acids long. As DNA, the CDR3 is TGTGCCAGCAGCTTATGGCAGGGGGGTAATCAGCCCCAGCATTTT. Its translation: CASSLWQGGNQPQHF. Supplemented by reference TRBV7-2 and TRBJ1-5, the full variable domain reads GAGVSQSPSNKVTEKGKDVELRCDPISGHTALYWYRQSLGQGLEFLIYFQGNSAPDKSGLPSDRFSAERTGGSVSTLTIQRTQQEDSAVYLCASSLWQGGNQPQHFGDGTRLSIL.

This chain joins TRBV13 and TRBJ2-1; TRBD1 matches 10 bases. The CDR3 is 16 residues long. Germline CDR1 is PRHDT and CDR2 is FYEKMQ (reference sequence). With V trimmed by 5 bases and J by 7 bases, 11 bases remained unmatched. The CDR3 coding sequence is TGTGCCAGCAGCCCCCCGACAGGGGGCGCGGGGAATGAGCAGTTCTTC. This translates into CASSPPTGGAGNEQFF.

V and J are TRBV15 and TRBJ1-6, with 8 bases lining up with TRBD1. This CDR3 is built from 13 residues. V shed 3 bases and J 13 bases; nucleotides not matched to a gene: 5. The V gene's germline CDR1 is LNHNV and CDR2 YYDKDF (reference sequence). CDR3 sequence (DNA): TGTGCCACCAGCAGCTCCTCAGGGGGCCCCCTCCACTTT. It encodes CATSSSSGGPLHF. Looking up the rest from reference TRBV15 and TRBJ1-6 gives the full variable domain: DAMVIQNPRYQVTQFGKPVTLSCSQTLNHNVMYWYQQKSSQAPKLLFHYYDKDFNNEADTPDNFQSRRPNTSFCFLDIRSPGLGDTAMYLCATSSSSGGPLHFGNGTRLTVT.

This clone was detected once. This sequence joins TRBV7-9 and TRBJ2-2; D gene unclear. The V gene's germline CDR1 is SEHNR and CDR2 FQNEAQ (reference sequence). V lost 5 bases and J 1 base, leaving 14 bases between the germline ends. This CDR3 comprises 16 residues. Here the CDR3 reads CASSPSLLRNTGELFF. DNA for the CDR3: TGTGCCAGCAGCCCTAGTCTGCTCCGGAACACCGGGGAGCTGTTTTTT.

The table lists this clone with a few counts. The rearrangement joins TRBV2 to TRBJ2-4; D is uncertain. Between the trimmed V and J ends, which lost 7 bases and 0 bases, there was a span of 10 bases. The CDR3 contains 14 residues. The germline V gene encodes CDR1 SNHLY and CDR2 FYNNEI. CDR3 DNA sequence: TGTGCCAGCACCAACTTTGGAGCCAAAAACATTCAGTACTTC. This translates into CASTNFGAKNIQYF.

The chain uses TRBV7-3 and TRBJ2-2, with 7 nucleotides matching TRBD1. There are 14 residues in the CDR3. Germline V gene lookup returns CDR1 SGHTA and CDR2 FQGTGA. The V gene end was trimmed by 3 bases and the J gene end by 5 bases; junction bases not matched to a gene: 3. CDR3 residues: CASSLTGLTGELFF. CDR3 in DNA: TGTGCCAGCAGCTTGACAGGGTTGACCGGGGAGCTGTTTTTT.

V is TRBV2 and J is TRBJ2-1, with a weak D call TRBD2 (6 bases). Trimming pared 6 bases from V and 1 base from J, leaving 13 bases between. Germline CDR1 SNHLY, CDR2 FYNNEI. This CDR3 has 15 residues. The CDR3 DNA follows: TGTGCCAGCAGCAGTAGCGCGGGATCCTACAATGAGCAGTTCTTC. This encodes CASSSSAGSYNEQFF.

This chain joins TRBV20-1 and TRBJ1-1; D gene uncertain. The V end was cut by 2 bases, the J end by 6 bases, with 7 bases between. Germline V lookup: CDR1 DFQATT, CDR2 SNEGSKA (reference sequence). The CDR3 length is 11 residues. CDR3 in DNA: TGCAGTGCTAGACGTGGAGCTGAAGCTTTCTTT. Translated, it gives CSARRGAEAFF.

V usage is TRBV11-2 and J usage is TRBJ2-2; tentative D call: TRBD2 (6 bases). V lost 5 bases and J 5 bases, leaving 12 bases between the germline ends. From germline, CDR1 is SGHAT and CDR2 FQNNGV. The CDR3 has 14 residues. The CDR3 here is CASSPTRGTGELFF. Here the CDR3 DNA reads TGTGCCAGCAGCCCTACCCGGGGGACCGGGGAGCTGTTTTTT.

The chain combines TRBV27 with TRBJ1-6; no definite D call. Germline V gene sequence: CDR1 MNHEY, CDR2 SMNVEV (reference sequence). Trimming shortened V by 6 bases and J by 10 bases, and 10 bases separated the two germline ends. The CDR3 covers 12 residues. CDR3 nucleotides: TGTGCCAGCAGGGGCGCGGCGTCACCCCTCCACTTT. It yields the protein CASRGAASPLHF.